This T cell receptor beta chain comes out of a study of tumor and adjacent non-tumor tissue in lung cancer. Study-level information: The cohort had about twelve adenocarcinoma, 2 squamous cell and 1 small cell patients. Aged about 30 to 76 years, patients included roughly eleven men and about 5 women with stage I to III disease.

RNA was extracted from bulk tissue without any cell sorting. This non-tumor lung sample came from over 3 cm beyond the tumor edge. Germline assignment: CDR1 SGHRS and CDR2 YFSETQ. The CDR3 extends over 16 amino acids. A modified ARM-PCR protocol with three rounds of nested PCR amplified TCRbeta. TCRdb itself ran the multiplex PCR reads through MiXCR, one entry per CDR3 protein. Seen here are approximately 47,000 distinct CDR3 sequences, 60% to 65% observed once, and the top ten hold about 29%. About this clonotype itself: At one end, the junction sequence differs from germline, possibly due to a read error.

Source material: distant non-tumor lung tissue. The sequence came from a woman between 65 and 79 years old with non-small cell lung cancer. The chain uses TRBV5-1 and TRBJ2-7; D is unresolved. The CDR3 coding sequence is TGCGTCAGCAGCTTGGCGTTGCGGAGCAGCTCCTACGAGCAGTACTTC. It translates to CVSSLALRSSSYEQYF. Together with reference TRBV5-1 and TRBJ2-7, the CDR3 gives the full variable domain: KAGVTQTPRYLIKTRGQQVTLSCSPISGHRSVSWYQQTPGQGLQFLFEYFSETQRNKGNFPGRFSGRQFSNSRSEMNVSTLELGDSALYLCVSSLALRSSSYEQYFGPGTRLTVT.